Below are 21 T cell receptor beta chains sequenced from a single sample in a study of cytomegalovirus exposure and HLA in healthy donors. The PCR had 60 Vbeta and 13 Jbeta primers. The protocol was immunoSEQ multiplex PCR, while the TCRdb copy is restricted to in-frame clones and leaves out a portion. The sample lists approximately 130,000 clones, approximately 85% seen once, with about 7% in the top ten. Specimen: PBMCs. All receptors come from a woman aged 25 to 45 in good health and CMV-seropositive.

This chain connects TRBV19 to TRBJ2-1, with 9 bases aligning to TRBD2. The CDR3 runs 15 residues. Germline CDR1 is LNHDA and CDR2 is SQIVND (reference sequence). V shed 4 bases and J 0 bases; nucleotides not matched to a gene: 1. The CDR3 sequence: CASSSSGSSYNEQFF. The CDR3 nucleotides are TGTGCCAGTAGTAGTAGCGGGAGCTCCTACAATGAGCAGTTCTTC.

Concerning this clone itself: Other DNA sequences in the same sample also yield this CDR3. The rearrangement links TRBV18 to TRBJ2-2; D ambiguous. Germline lookup yields CDR1 KGHSH and CDR2 LQKENI. The CDR3 extends over 12 amino acids. V was clipped by 3 bases and J by 5 bases, with 4 bases between them. CDR3 sequence (DNA): TGTGCCAGCTCACCCCTGACCGGGGAGCTGTTTTTT. Amino acids: CASSPLTGELFF.

V is TRBV7-9 and J is TRBJ2-7; D is ambiguous. V was clipped by 2 bases and J by 1 base, with 9 bases between them. CDR3 length equals 14 residues. Germline assignment: CDR1 SEHNR and CDR2 FQNEAQ (reference sequence). Here the CDR3 DNA reads TGTGCCAGCAGCTTAACATCCACGTCCTACGAGCAGTACTTC. Amino acids: CASSLTSTSYEQYF.

Only a few counts were recorded for this clone. The V and J genes are TRBV7-2 and TRBJ2-7; D uncertain. Trimming took off 5 bases at V and 7 bases at J, with 21 bases between the two ends. Germline V gene data show CDR1 as SGHTA and CDR2 as FQGNSA. There are 15 residues in the CDR3. CDR3 region: CASSGYDPTFLEQYF. In DNA, the CDR3 is TGTGCCAGCAGCGGATACGACCCGACTTTCCTGGAGCAGTACTTC.

The rearrangement uses TRBV5-6 and TRBJ1-3; 7 bases line up with TRBD1. Per germline, CDR1 SGHDT and CDR2 YYEEEE. Trimming cost V 4 bases and J 3 bases; bases outside gene matches: 7. This CDR3 has 15 amino acids. In DNA form, the CDR3 reads TGTGCCAGCAGCAACCCAGGGGGGATTGGAAACACCATATATTTT. It encodes CASSNPGGIGNTIYF.

J is TRBJ2-2 and V is TRBV5-1; the D gene is possibly TRBD1 (5 bases). The CDR3 loop spans 16 amino acids. V was trimmed by 4 bases and J by 4 bases, leaving 17 bases between them. CDR1 and CDR2 from the germline V gene are SGHRS and YFSETQ. CDR3 amino acids: CASSPDTNGGTGELFF. The CDR3, as DNA: TGCGCCAGCAGCCCGGACACCAATGGTGGCACCGGGGAGCTGTTTTTT.

Remarks on this clone: This same CDR3 is encoded by further DNA sequences in the sample. The rearrangement joins TRBV7-3 to TRBJ2-1, with unresolved D. V lost 4 bases, J lost 0 bases, and 4 bases lay in between. This CDR3 region has 13 residues. Germline CDR1 is SGHTA and CDR2 is FQGTGA. This chain's CDR3 is CASSSSSYNEQFF. CDR3 sequence (DNA): TGTGCCAGCAGCTCCTCCTCCTACAATGAGCAGTTCTTC.

The chain recombines TRBV11-1 with TRBJ2-5, with D tentatively TRBD1 (5 bases). The V end lost 5 bases, the J end lost 7 bases, and 14 bases lay between the germline ends. In germline, CDR1 is SGHAT, CDR2 FQDESV (reference sequence). This CDR3 contains 13 residues. The CDR3 sequence is CASSIDSYGTQYF. The DNA for the CDR3 is TGTGCCAGCAGCATAGACAGCTACGGGACCCAGTACTTC.

The chain combines TRBV30 with TRBJ2-7; 10 positions agree with TRBD2. With V trimmed by 3 bases and J by 6 bases, 8 bases remained unmatched. The length of the CDR3 is 14 residues. Looked up from germline, CDR1 is GTSNPN and CDR2 is SVGIG (reference sequence). The CDR3 here is CAWRGSAGGPEQYF. In DNA form, the CDR3 reads TGTGCCTGGAGAGGATCAGCGGGGGGGCCCGAGCAGTACTTC.

The rearrangement uses TRBV5-1 and TRBJ2-2, with 7 nucleotides matching TRBD2. CDR3 size: 16 residues. Germline CDR1 is SGHRS and CDR2 is YFSETQ. With 3 bases clipped from V and 4 bases from J, the junction kept 9 bases outside the gene matches. The CDR3 sequence: CASSSRAGLTTGELFF. In DNA form, the CDR3 reads TGCGCCAGCAGCTCACGAGCGGGATTGACCACCGGGGAGCTGTTTTTT.

The DNA for the CDR3 is TGTGCCAGCAGCTTAGAGGAGTTTACTAACTATGGCTACACCTTC. It codes for CASSLEEFTNYGYTF. The gene calls are TRBV7-9 and TRBJ1-2, with D unresolved. This CDR3 has 15 amino acids. V was shortened by 1 base and J by 0 bases, with 9 bases between the two germline ends. CDR1 and CDR2 from the germline V gene are SEHNR and FQNEAQ (reference sequence).

The J gene is TRBJ1-1, the V gene TRBV14; D ambiguous. CDR1 and CDR2 (germline): SGHDN, FVKESK. CDR3 length: 12 residues. Trimming removed 1 base at V and 7 bases at J, with 7 bases between. DNA of the CDR3: TGTGCCAGCAGCCAAGTTGGCAATGAAGCTTTCTTT. Translation: CASSQVGNEAFF.

The chain carries TRBV19 and TRBJ1-5; no clear D. The CDR3 is made up of 13 amino acids. With 6 bases removed from V and 2 bases from J, the gap between germline ends came to 8 bases. Germline-derived CDR1 and CDR2 are LNHDA and SQIVND (reference sequence). CDR3 nucleotides: TGTGCCAGTAGGCCGGGTGGCAATCAGCCCCAGCATTTT. This translates into CASRPGGNQPQHF.

The chain couples TRBV5-1 to TRBJ1-1, with 10 bases aligning to TRBD1. This CDR3 contains 16 residues. V lost 6 bases and J lost 1; bases outside the gene matches: 9. The germline V gene has CDR1 SGHRS and CDR2 YFSETQ. DNA of the CDR3: TGCGCCAGCAACCTAGACAGGGGGCCCCCGAACACTGAAGCTTTCTTT. Translated, it gives CASNLDRGPPNTEAFF.

This clone was recorded only once. The chain couples TRBV5-1 to TRBJ2-1, with 14 bases aligning to TRBD2. Germline CDR1 SGHRS, CDR2 YFSETQ. The CDR3 extends over 17 amino acids. The V gene end was trimmed by 4 bases and the J gene end by 5 bases; junction bases not matched to a gene: 8. DNA of the CDR3: TGCGCCAGCAGCCCAAGACGGACTAGCGGGGGGAACAATGAGCAGTTCTTC. It codes for CASSPRRTSGGNNEQFF.

The rearrangement uses TRBV7-2 and TRBJ1-2; D remains ambiguous. The V gene's germline CDR1 is SGHTA and CDR2 FQGNSA. The CDR3 has 13 amino acids. Trimming took 5 bases from V and 4 from J, leaving 11 bases between them. In nucleotides, the CDR3 is TGTGCCAGCAGCCTTACCACTGTCTATGGCTACACCTTC. It codes for CASSLTTVYGYTF. The full variable domain, its missing parts supplied by reference TRBV7-2 and TRBJ1-2, is GAGVSQSPSNKVTEKGKDVELRCDPISGHTALYWYRQSLGQGLEFLIYFQGNSAPDKSGLPSDRFSAERTGGSVSTLTIQRTQQEDSAVYLCASSLTTVYGYTFGSGTRLTVV.

This sequence joins TRBV4-1 and TRBJ2-1, with D perhaps TRBD2 (5 bases). The CDR3 is made up of 15 amino acids. Germline V gives CDR1 MGHRA, CDR2 YSYEKL. The V and J ends lost 1 base and 5 bases respectively, with 12 bases between them. The chain's CDR3 is CASSQAGKINNEQFF. The CDR3 DNA sequence: TGCGCCAGCAGCCAAGCGGGAAAGATTAACAATGAGCAGTTCTTC.

The chain carries TRBV30 and TRBJ1-6; TRBD1 matches 7 bases. V was pared by 5 bases and J by 4 bases, with 17 bases of the junction left unmatched. This CDR3 has 18 amino acids. The germline CDR1 and CDR2 sequences are GTSNPN and SVGIG (reference sequence). In DNA, the CDR3 is TGTGCCTGGTCTACACCTAGCGACAGGGCCGCATATAATTCACCCCTCCACTTT. Its protein product is CAWSTPSDRAAYNSPLHF.

This clone showed up just once. The chain links TRBV14 to TRBJ1-1; no reliable D call. The ends were cut back, 0 bases at V and 3 bases at J, with 17 bases in the middle. CDR1 SGHDN and CDR2 FVKESK come from the germline V gene. The CDR3 covers 17 residues. CDR3 coding DNA: TGTGCCAGCAGCCAAGATTATGGAGGAAAAGGGTACACTGAAGCTTTCTTT. Translation gives CASSQDYGGKGYTEAFF. The full variable domain, with the rest looked up from reference TRBV14 and TRBJ1-1, is EAGVTQFPSHSVIEKGQTVTLRCDPISGHDNLYWYRRVMGKEIKFLLHFVKESKQDESGMPNNRFLAERTGGTYSTLKVQPAELEDSGVYFCASSQDYGGKGYTEAFFGQGTRLTVV.

V usage is TRBV28 and J usage is TRBJ1-2; possible D gene TRBD1, 5 bases. The CDR3 extends over 12 amino acids. From germline, CDR1 is MDHEN and CDR2 SYDVKM. Trimming stripped 5 bases from V and 4 bases from J, with 8 bases between. The CDR3 spells CASSPGSYGYTF. The CDR3 DNA follows: TGTGCCAGCAGTCCAGGGTCCTATGGCTACACCTTC.

This rearrangement joins TRBV11-2 to TRBJ2-2; 10 bases match TRBD2. The germline V gene has CDR1 SGHAT and CDR2 FQNNGV. The CDR3 extends over 17 amino acids. Unmatched junction bases numbered 13, after V lost 5 bases and J lost 7 bases. This chain's CDR3 is CASSPSGSMVLLGELFF. DNA for the CDR3: TGTGCCAGCAGCCCTAGCGGGAGTATGGTGTTGCTCGGGGAGCTGTTTTTT.